What follows are 14 T cell receptor beta chains derived from one specimen sequenced in a study of Ad26.COV2.S vaccination and SARS-CoV-2 variants. Assay: immunoSEQ multiplex PCR; the TCRdb copy retains only in-frame clones and omits some. The sample has about 460,000 clones; roughly nine tenths are singletons. As to treatment: some 20 received Ad26.COV2.S at low or high dose, single or two shots; about 5 received placebo; per-sample allocation not given. The samples were gathered on day 63 after the first injection of vaccine or placebo. The source was peripheral blood, collected in a trial of Ad26.COV2.S vaccine versus placebo. These receptors all stem from a person aged 18-65 years who received the Ad26.COV2.S COVID-19 vaccine or a placebo.

The rearrangement joins TRBV4-3 to TRBJ2-3; the D gene is possibly TRBD1 (6 bases). CDR1 and CDR2 from the germline V gene are LGHNA and YSLEER. V was cut by 0 bases and J by 4 bases, with 11 bases left in between. This CDR3 has 15 residues. The CDR3 loop is CASSQDTAGADTQYF. The CDR3, as DNA: TGCGCCAGCAGCCAAGATACGGCAGGGGCAGATACGCAGTATTTT.

The chain employs TRBV2 and TRBJ2-2; 9 bases map to TRBD1. In germline, CDR1 is SNHLY, CDR2 FYNNEI. Trimming cost V 11 bases and J 6 bases; bases outside gene matches: 10. CDR3 size: 14 residues. DNA for the CDR3: TGTGCCCACCGGGACAGGGAATCTCCCGGGGAGCTGTTTTTT. Translation gives CAHRDRESPGELFF.

The chain uses TRBV30 and TRBJ1-2, with D possibly being TRBD1 (5 bases). Germline loops: CDR1 GTSNPN, CDR2 SVGIG (reference sequence). The CDR3 has 12 amino acids. The V end lost 4 bases, the J end lost 4 bases, and 10 bases lay between the germline ends. CDR3 coding DNA: TGTGCCTGGATTGGGGGACTCTATGGCTACACCTTC. This codes for CAWIGGLYGYTF.

The rearrangement links TRBV11-2 to TRBJ2-1, with D hard to call. V lost 2 bases and J lost 15, with 17 bases in between. Germline CDR1 reads SGHAT; CDR2 reads FQNNGV. The CDR3 is 13 amino acids. The CDR3 DNA reads TGTGCCAGCAGCTTATCCCCTAACTATTATGCGTTCTTC. Its protein is CASSLSPNYYAFF.

This clone showed up just a few times. J is TRBJ1-5 and V is TRBV6-2 or TRBV6-3, with TRBD1 identical over 8 bases. Trimming at V came to 0 bases and at J to 1 base, leaving 5 bases not matched to a gene. The CDR3 runs 17 residues. Germline values: CDR1 MNHEY, CDR2 SVGEGT. Written as DNA, the CDR3 is TGTGCCAGCAGTTACTCGTTAGGACAGGGAAGCAATCAGCCCCAGCATTTT. As protein: CASSYSLGQGSNQPQHF.

The chain is built from TRBV5-1 and TRBJ2-2; 14 bases map to TRBD2. The germline gives CDR1 SGHRS, CDR2 YFSETQ. CDR3 length equals 16 residues. The trim removed 4 bases at V and 6 bases at J, leaving 5 bases unmatched. This CDR3 reads CASSRGTSGSAGELFF. The CDR3 DNA reads TGCGCCAGCAGCAGGGGGACTAGCGGGAGCGCCGGGGAGCTGTTTTTT.

The V gene is TRBV6-5, the J gene TRBJ2-7; 8 nucleotides line up with TRBD2. Germline V gives CDR1 MNHEY, CDR2 SVGAGI. J was trimmed by 2 bases and V by 0 bases; bases with no gene match: 6. This CDR3 is built from 16 residues. The CDR3 sequence: CASSYSSSLAAYEQYF. CDR3 nucleotide sequence: TGTGCCAGCAGTTACTCGAGCTCACTAGCGGCCTACGAGCAGTACTTC.

This chain uses TRBV30 with TRBJ2-1; 7 bases map to TRBD2. The CDR3 contains 14 residues. CDR1 and CDR2 from the germline V gene are GTSNPN and SVGIG (reference sequence). V dropped 2 bases and J dropped 4; count of bases not matched to a gene: 5. CDR3 residues: CAWSPGGIYNEQFF. CDR3 nucleotides: TGTGCCTGGAGTCCCGGGGGGATATACAATGAGCAGTTCTTC.

This rearrangement joins TRBV6-2 or TRBV6-3 to TRBJ2-3; D is unclear. The V gene's germline CDR1 is MNHEY and CDR2 SVGEGT. Trimming removed 6 bases at V and 2 bases at J, with 18 bases between. The CDR3 is 16 residues long. The DNA of the CDR3 is TGTGCCAGCAGCCCTACTCCTCGAGGTTTCACAGATACGCAGTATTTT. Translating it yields CASSPTPRGFTDTQYF.

This sequence joins TRBV2 and TRBJ2-7, with 8 bases identical to TRBD1. Trimming removed 6 bases from V and 1 base from J; junction bases left unmatched: 5. This CDR3 is built from 14 residues. Germline-derived CDR1 and CDR2 are SNHLY and FYNNEI. The CDR3 here is CASRDRVGSYEQYF. Written as DNA, the CDR3 is TGTGCCAGCAGGGACAGGGTGGGTTCCTACGAGCAGTACTTC.

This clone was detected once. V is TRBV19 and J is TRBJ2-1, with 13 bases lining up with TRBD2. Trimming removed 10 bases from V and 7 bases from J; junction bases left unmatched: 10. The CDR3 is 15 amino acids. Germline CDR1 LNHDA, CDR2 SQIVND (reference sequence). The DNA of the CDR3 is TGTGCCACTAGAATACTAGCGGGAGGGCATAATGAGCAGTTCTTC. Its translation: CATRILAGGHNEQFF.

The chain joins TRBV5-1 to TRBJ2-3; possible D gene TRBD2, 6 bases. The CDR3 has 16 residues. Germline CDR1 and CDR2: SGHRS and YFSETQ. Deletions cut 0 bases from V and 6 bases from J, with 17 bases between. CDR3 in DNA: TGCGCCAGCAGCTTGGGACTAGACAGAGGAGTCGATACGCAGTATTTT. Its translation: CASSLGLDRGVDTQYF. Using reference TRBV5-1 and TRBJ2-3 for the parts outside the CDR3, the full variable domain is KAGVTQTPRYLIKTRGQQVTLSCSPISGHRSVSWYQQTPGQGLQFLFEYFSETQRNKGNFPGRFSGRQFSNSRSEMNVSTLELGDSALYLCASSLGLDRGVDTQYFGPGTRLTVL.

The chain is built from TRBV24-1 and TRBJ2-4; 11 bases line up with TRBD1. This CDR3 contains 14 residues. Germline V gene sequence: CDR1 KGHDR, CDR2 SFDVKD. The trim removed 11 bases at V and 7 bases at J, leaving 9 bases unmatched. The CDR3 DNA follows: TGTGCCAAGAAACGGACAGGGGGCTGGAACATTCAGTACTTC. It translates to CAKKRTGGWNIQYF.

The chain combines TRBV11-3 with TRBJ1-1; TRBD1 is a possible D gene (6 bases). Germline V gives CDR1 SGHNT, CDR2 YENEEA. The CDR3 runs to 13 residues. V lost 5 bases, J lost 2 bases, and 9 bases lay in between. The CDR3 region has the DNA TGTGCCAGCAGCAAGGACAGAAACACTGAAGCTTTCTTT. This translates into CASSKDRNTEAFF.